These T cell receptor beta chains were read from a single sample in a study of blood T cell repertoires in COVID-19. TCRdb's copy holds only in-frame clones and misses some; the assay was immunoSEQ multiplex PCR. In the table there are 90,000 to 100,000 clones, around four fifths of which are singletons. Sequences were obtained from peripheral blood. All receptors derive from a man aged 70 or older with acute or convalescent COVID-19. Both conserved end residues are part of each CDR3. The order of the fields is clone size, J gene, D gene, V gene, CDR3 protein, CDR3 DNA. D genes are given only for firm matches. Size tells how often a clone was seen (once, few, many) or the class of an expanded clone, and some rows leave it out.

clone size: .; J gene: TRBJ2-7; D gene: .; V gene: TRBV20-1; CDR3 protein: CSASLATYEQYF; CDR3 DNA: TGCAGTGCTAGTTTAGCCACCTACGAGCAGTACTTC
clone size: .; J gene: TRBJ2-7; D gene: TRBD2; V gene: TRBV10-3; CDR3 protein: CAINFLKTGLGGRPYEQYF; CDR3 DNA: TGTGCCATCAACTTTCTTAAAACAGGGCTCGGCGGGAGGCCCTACGAGCAGTACTTC
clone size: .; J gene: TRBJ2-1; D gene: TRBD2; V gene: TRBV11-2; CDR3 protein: CASSLPGTKNEQFF; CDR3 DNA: TGTGCCAGCAGCTTACCTGGGACTAAAAATGAGCAGTTCTTC
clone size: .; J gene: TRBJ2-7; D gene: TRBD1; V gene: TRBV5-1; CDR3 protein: CASSGRDRGLYEQYF; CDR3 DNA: TGCGCCAGCAGCGGCCGGGACAGGGGGCTCTACGAGCAGTACTTC
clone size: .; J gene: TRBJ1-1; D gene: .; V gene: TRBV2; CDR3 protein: CASRGGLNTEAFF; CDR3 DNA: TGTGCCAGCAGGGGGGGGTTGAACACTGAAGCTTTCTTT
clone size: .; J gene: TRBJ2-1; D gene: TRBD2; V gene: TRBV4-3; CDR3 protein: CASSQEEREGEQFF; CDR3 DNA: TGCGCCAGCAGCCAAGAAGAGCGGGAGGGTGAGCAGTTCTTC
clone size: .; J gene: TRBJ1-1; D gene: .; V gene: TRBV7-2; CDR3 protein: CASSLTGTEAFF; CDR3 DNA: TGTGCCAGCAGCTTAACAGGGACTGAAGCTTTCTTT
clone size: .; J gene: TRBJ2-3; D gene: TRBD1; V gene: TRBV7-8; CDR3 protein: CASSLDQGQPRTTDTQYF; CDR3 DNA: TGTGCCAGCAGCTTAGACCAGGGACAGCCGAGGACCACAGATACGCAGTATTTT
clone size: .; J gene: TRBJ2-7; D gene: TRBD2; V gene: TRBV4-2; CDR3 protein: CASSQEVMIAGAYEQYF; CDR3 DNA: TGTGCCAGCAGCCAAGAAGTGATGATAGCGGGAGCGTACGAGCAGTACTTC
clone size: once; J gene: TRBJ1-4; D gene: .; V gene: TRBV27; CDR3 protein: CASSSRNEKLFF; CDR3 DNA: TGTGCCAGCAGCTCGCGGAATGAAAAACTGTTTTTT
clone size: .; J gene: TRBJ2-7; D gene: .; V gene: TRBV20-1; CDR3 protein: CSATIQLEQYF; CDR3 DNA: TGCAGTGCCACAATCCAGTTGGAGCAGTACTTC
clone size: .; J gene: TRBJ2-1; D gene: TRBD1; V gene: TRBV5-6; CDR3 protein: CASSLGRQGNEQFF; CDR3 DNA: TGTGCCAGCAGCTTGGGAAGACAGGGTAATGAGCAGTTCTTC
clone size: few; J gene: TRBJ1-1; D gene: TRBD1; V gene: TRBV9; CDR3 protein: CASSGGTEVKAFF; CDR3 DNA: TGTGCCAGCAGCGGTGGGACAGAGGTGAAAGCTTTCTTT
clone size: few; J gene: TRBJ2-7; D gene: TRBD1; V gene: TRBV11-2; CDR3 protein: CASSLTGQAAGFEQYF; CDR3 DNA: TGTGCCAGCAGCCTGACAGGACAGGCTGCAGGATTCGAGCAGTACTTC
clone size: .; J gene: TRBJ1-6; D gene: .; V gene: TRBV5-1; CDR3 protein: CASSLVGVNSPLHF; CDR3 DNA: TGCGCCAGCAGCTTGGTCGGGGTCAATTCACCCCTCCACTTT
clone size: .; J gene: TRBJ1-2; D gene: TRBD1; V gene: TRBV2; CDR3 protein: CASKTGGPVNYGYTF; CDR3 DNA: TGTGCCAGCAAAACAGGGGGCCCTGTTAACTATGGCTACACCTTC
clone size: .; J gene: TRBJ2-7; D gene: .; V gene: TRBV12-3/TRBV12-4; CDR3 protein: CASTQTWSYEQYF; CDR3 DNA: TGTGCCAGCACCCAAACTTGGTCCTACGAGCAGTACTTC
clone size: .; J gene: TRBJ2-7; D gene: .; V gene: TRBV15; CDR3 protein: CATSRPEGVQDEQYF; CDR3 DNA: TGTGCCACCAGCAGACCTGAGGGGGTTCAAGACGAGCAGTACTTC
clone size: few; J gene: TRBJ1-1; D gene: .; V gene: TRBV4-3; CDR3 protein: CASSLVGFMNTEAFF; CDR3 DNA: TGCGCCAGCAGCCTAGTGGGCTTTATGAACACTGAAGCTTTCTTT
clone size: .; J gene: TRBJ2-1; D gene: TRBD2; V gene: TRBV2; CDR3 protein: CASSDPGLGMNEQFF; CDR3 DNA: TGTGCCAGCAGTGACCCTGGACTAGGTATGAATGAGCAGTTCTTC
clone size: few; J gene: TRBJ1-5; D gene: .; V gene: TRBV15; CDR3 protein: CATSRGQINQPQHF; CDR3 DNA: TGTGCCACCAGCAGAGGACAGATTAATCAGCCCCAGCATTTT
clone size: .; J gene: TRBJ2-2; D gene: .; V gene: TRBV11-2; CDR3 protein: CASSLGLNTGELFF; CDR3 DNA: TGTGCCAGCAGCTTAGGCCTAAACACCGGGGAGCTGTTTTTT
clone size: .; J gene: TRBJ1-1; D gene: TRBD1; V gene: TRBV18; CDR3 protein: CASSLGGGRGNTEAFF; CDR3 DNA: TGTGCCAGCTCCCTCGGAGGGGGCCGGGGGAACACTGAAGCTTTCTTT
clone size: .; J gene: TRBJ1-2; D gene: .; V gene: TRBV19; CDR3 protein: CASSPEEDHYGYTF; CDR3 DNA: TGTGCCAGTAGCCCCGAGGAGGACCACTATGGCTACACCTTC
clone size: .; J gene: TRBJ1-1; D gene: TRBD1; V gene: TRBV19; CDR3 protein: CASSNTGGRTPEAFF; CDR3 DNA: TGTGCCAGTAGTAATACAGGGGGACGAACCCCCGAAGCTTTCTTT
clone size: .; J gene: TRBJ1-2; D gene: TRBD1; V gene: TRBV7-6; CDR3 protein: CASSPSGQGVYGYTF; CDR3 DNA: TGTGCCAGCAGCCCGTCGGGACAGGGCGTATATGGCTACACCTTC
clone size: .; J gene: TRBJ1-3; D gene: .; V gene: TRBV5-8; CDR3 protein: CASSELWTYVPPSSGNTIYF; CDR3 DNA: TGTGCCAGCAGCGAACTATGGACATACGTGCCCCCTAGCTCTGGAAACACCATATATTTT
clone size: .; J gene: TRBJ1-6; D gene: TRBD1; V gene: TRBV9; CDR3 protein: CASSPGQGKNSPLHF; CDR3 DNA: TGTGCCAGCAGCCCAGGACAGGGGAAGAATTCACCCCTCCACTTT
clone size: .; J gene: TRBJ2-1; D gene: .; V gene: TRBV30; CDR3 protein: CAWSVRGNEQFF; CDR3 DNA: TGTGCCTGGAGTGTACGAGGCAATGAGCAGTTCTTC
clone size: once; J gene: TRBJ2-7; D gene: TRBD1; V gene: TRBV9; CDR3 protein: CASSRDRVTYEQYF; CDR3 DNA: TGTGCCAGCAGCAGGGACAGGGTTACCTACGAGCAGTACTTC
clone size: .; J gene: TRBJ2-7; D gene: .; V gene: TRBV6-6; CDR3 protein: CASSASGEQYF; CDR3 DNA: TGTGCCAGCAGTGCCTCGGGGGAGCAGTACTTC
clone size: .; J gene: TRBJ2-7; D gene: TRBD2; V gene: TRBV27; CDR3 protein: CASSPGLAGGQQYF; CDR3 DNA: TGTGCCAGCAGTCCCGGACTAGCGGGAGGTCAGCAGTACTTC
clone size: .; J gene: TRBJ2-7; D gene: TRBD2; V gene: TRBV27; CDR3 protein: CASSAFLAGGSYEQYF; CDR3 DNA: TGTGCCAGCAGTGCATTCTTAGCGGGGGGCTCCTACGAGCAGTACTTC
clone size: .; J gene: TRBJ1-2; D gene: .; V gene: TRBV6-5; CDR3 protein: CASSSMGAGGYTF; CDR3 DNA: TGTGCCAGCAGTTCGATGGGTGCAGGGGGCTACACCTTC
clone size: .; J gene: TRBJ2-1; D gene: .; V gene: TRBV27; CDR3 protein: CASRLTGPNRGEQFF; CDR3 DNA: TGTGCCAGCAGGCTGACCGGGCCTAACAGAGGGGAGCAGTTCTTC
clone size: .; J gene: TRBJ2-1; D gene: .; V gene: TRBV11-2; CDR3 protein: CASRHRQYNEQFF; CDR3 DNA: TGTGCCAGCAGGCATAGACAGTACAATGAGCAGTTCTTC
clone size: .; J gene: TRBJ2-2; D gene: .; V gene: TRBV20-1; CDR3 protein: CSASGSRTGNLAGELFF; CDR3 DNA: TGCAGTGCTAGTGGTTCCAGGACTGGTAATCTGGCCGGGGAGCTGTTTTTT